Listed below are T cell receptor beta chains from one sample, sequenced in a study of blood T cell repertoires in COVID-19. The method was immunoSEQ multiplex PCR; TCRdb's version includes in-frame clones alone and lacks a portion of them. The sample holds 150,000 to 200,000 clones; roughly 85% are singletons and the top ten take roughly a tenth. The sequenced sample consisted of peripheral blood. The source is a woman aged 80 or over with active or convalescent COVID-19. Each CDR3 is given with its conserved first and last residue. Fields, in order: J gene, D gene, V gene, clone size, CDR3 protein, CDR3 DNA. A D gene is named only where the DNA matches it firmly. Rows give clone size only sometimes, using once, few, many, or a class for an expanded clone.

J gene: TRBJ1-3
D gene: NA
V gene: TRBV6-5
clone size: NA
CDR3 protein: CASSNTRGNGNTIYF
CDR3 DNA: TGTGCCAGCAGCAACACTCGGGGGAACGGAAACACCATATATTTT

J gene: TRBJ2-5
D gene: NA
V gene: TRBV6-1
clone size: NA
CDR3 protein: CASSEAVWLPETQYF
CDR3 DNA: TGTGCCAGCAGTGAAGCCGTTTGGCTGCCAGAGACCCAGTACTTC

J gene: TRBJ1-3
D gene: NA
V gene: TRBV6-1
clone size: NA
CDR3 protein: CASSEARGALGPGNTIYF
CDR3 DNA: TGTGCCAGCAGTGAAGCTCGGGGGGCTTTGGGACCTGGAAACACCATATATTTT

J gene: TRBJ1-4
D gene: NA
V gene: TRBV5-1
clone size: NA
CDR3 protein: CASSPVPLNEKLFF
CDR3 DNA: TGCGCCAGCAGCCCGGTCCCCTTGAATGAAAAACTGTTTTTT

J gene: TRBJ2-4
D gene: NA
V gene: TRBV7-8
clone size: NA
CDR3 protein: CASSLAKNIQYF
CDR3 DNA: TGTGCCAGCAGTCTAGCCAAAAACATTCAGTACTTC

J gene: TRBJ2-5
D gene: NA
V gene: TRBV27
clone size: NA
CDR3 protein: CASSQTTAFQETQYF
CDR3 DNA: TGTGCCAGCAGCCAAACGACAGCTTTCCAAGAGACCCAGTACTTC

J gene: TRBJ2-5
D gene: TRBD2
V gene: TRBV28
clone size: NA
CDR3 protein: CASSLGGLAGRQETQYF
CDR3 DNA: TGTGCCAGCAGTTTAGGGGGTCTAGCGGGCCGACAAGAGACCCAGTACTTC

J gene: TRBJ2-1
D gene: TRBD1
V gene: TRBV5-1
clone size: NA
CDR3 protein: CASSLEGALSYNEQFF
CDR3 DNA: TGCGCCAGCAGCTTGGAGGGGGCCCTCTCCTACAATGAGCAGTTCTTC

J gene: TRBJ2-1
D gene: TRBD2
V gene: TRBV10-1
clone size: NA
CDR3 protein: CASSESGRGEQFF
CDR3 DNA: TGCGCCAGCAGTGAGTCCGGGAGGGGGGAGCAGTTCTTC

J gene: TRBJ2-3
D gene: TRBD2
V gene: TRBV29-1
clone size: NA
CDR3 protein: CSGGTSGSTDTQYF
CDR3 DNA: TGCAGCGGTGGGACTAGCGGCAGCACAGATACGCAGTATTTT

J gene: TRBJ1-1
D gene: NA
V gene: TRBV19
clone size: NA
CDR3 protein: CASSMYPRALRANTEAFF
CDR3 DNA: TGTGCCAGTAGTATGTATCCGAGAGCACTACGAGCGAACACTGAAGCTTTCTTT

J gene: TRBJ2-5
D gene: NA
V gene: TRBV5-1
clone size: few
CDR3 protein: CASSFGETQYF
CDR3 DNA: TGCGCCAGCAGCTTCGGGGAGACCCAGTACTTC

J gene: TRBJ2-1
D gene: NA
V gene: TRBV5-6
clone size: NA
CDR3 protein: CASSILTGTSSYNEQFF
CDR3 DNA: TGTGCCAGCAGCATCCTGACCGGGACTTCCTCCTACAATGAGCAGTTCTTC